The 13 T cell receptor beta chains given below trace back to one sample, sequenced in a study of blood T cell repertoires in COVID-19. Only in-frame clones appear in the TCRdb table, and some are missing; sequencing was by immunoSEQ multiplex PCR. The repertoire holds about 120,000 clones, with over 65% as singletons. The source material was peripheral blood. Receptors were obtained from a man aged 25 to 40 with acute or convalescent COVID-19.

This sequence joins TRBV5-1 and TRBJ2-5; TRBD1 is a possible D gene (5 bases). The CDR3 consists of 16 residues. V lost 0 bases, J lost 2 bases, and 14 bases lay in between. Germline CDR1 and CDR2: SGHRS and YFSETQ. The CDR3 DNA reads TGCGCCAGCAGCTTGGGTCTTTCTGCAGGGCAAGAGACCCAGTACTTC. This codes for CASSLGLSAGQETQYF.

There are a few counts of this clone. The chain employs TRBV30 and TRBJ1-5; D gene uncertain. CDR1 and CDR2 (germline): GTSNPN, SVGIG (reference sequence). This CDR3 comprises 12 residues. Trimming removed 8 bases from V and 2 bases from J, with 10 bases in between. CDR3 nucleotides: TGTGCCGGCGGTCGGGGCAATCAGCCCCAGCATTTT. Its translation: CAGGRGNQPQHF.

The chain combines TRBV5-5 with TRBJ2-7; no definite D call. Germline V gene data show CDR1 as SGHKS and CDR2 as YYEKEE (reference sequence). CDR3 length: 13 residues. V lost 0 bases to trimming and J lost 3 bases, with 7 bases between them. The CDR3 reads CASSLVSSYEQYV. CDR3 DNA sequence: TGTGCCAGCAGCTTGGTATCCAGCTACGAGCAGTACGTC.

Only one count was recorded for this clone. The rearrangement links TRBV6-5 to TRBJ2-2, with TRBD1 matching 10 bases. The CDR3 covers 15 residues. After removal of 5 bases from V and 4 bases from J, the junction contained 4 bases not matched to a gene. CDR1 is MNHEY, CDR2 SVGAGI, per germline. CDR3 sequence reads: CASSRQGARTGELFF. In DNA, the CDR3 is TGTGCCAGCAGTAGACAGGGGGCGCGCACCGGGGAGCTGTTTTTT.

The chain links TRBV5-1 to TRBJ2-1; 7 bases are shared with TRBD2. The germline V gene has CDR1 SGHRS and CDR2 YFSETQ. The CDR3 runs 16 residues. Trimming cost V 0 bases and J 8 bases; bases outside gene matches: 11. The CDR3 loop reads CASSLALSGARHEQFF. CDR3 nucleotides: TGCGCCAGCAGCTTGGCCTTGAGCGGGGCGAGGCATGAGCAGTTCTTC.

This clone showed up just once. The chain employs TRBV10-3 and TRBJ2-7; 7 bases match TRBD1. The CDR3 length is 13 residues. The germline V gene has CDR1 ENHRY and CDR2 SYGVKD. The J segment lost 2 bases and the V segment lost 5 bases, leaving 3 bases of the junction unmatched. CDR3 loop: CAISPGQPYEQYF. CDR3 bases: TGTGCCATCAGTCCGGGACAGCCCTACGAGCAGTACTTC.

This clone was observed a few times. V is TRBV6-2 or TRBV6-3 and J is TRBJ2-1, with 9 bases that match TRBD2. Germline V gene data show CDR1 as MNHEY and CDR2 as SVGEGT. The CDR3 totals 16 residues. V shed 0 bases, J shed 3 bases, and the junction held 3 bases outside the gene matches. In DNA form, the CDR3 reads TGTGCCAGCAGTTACTCGGCTAGCGGGGACTACAATGAGCAGTTCTTC. This codes for CASSYSASGDYNEQFF.

This chain uses TRBV7-3 with TRBJ2-1; 11 nucleotides line up with TRBD2. This CDR3 is built from 16 residues. Losses at the gene ends were 5 bases for V and 8 bases for J; bases not matched to a gene: 11. Germline CDR1 SGHTA, CDR2 FQGTGA. CDR3 DNA sequence: TGTGCCAGCAGCCAAGGCGGGACTAGCGGCGTCCATGAGCAGTTCTTC. Translation: CASSQGGTSGVHEQFF.

The genes are TRBV29-1 and TRBJ1-4; D is undetermined. Deletions cut 0 bases from V and 14 bases from J, with 13 bases between. This CDR3 is 12 amino acids long. Germline lookup yields CDR1 SQVTM and CDR2 ANQGSEA. CDR3 in amino acids: CSVEEAGSVLFF. CDR3 nucleotides: TGCAGCGTTGAAGAGGCAGGTAGTGTTCTGTTTTTT. The full variable domain, with the rest looked up from reference TRBV29-1 and TRBJ1-4, is SAVISQKPSRDICQRGTSLTIQCQVDSQVTMMFWYRQQPGQSLTLIATANQGSEATYESGFVIDKFPISRPNLTFSTLTVSNMSPEDSSIYLCSVEEAGSVLFFGSGTQLSVL.

The CDR3 nucleotides are TGTGCCAGCACCCCACCATACGACGGGTTTTCTGGAAACACCATATATTTT. This sequence encodes CASTPPYDGFSGNTIYF. The chain has TRBV5-5 and TRBJ1-3; no firm D call. Germline-derived CDR1 and CDR2 are SGHKS and YYEKEE (reference sequence). V was shortened by 6 bases and J by 1 base, with 20 bases between the two germline ends. CDR3 length: 17 amino acids.

The rearrangement links TRBV6-1 to TRBJ2-7; D possibly corresponds to TRBD2 (5 bases). The germline gives CDR1 MNHNS, CDR2 SASEGT. V dropped 3 bases and J dropped 2 bases, with 17 bases sitting between them. The CDR3 extends over 16 amino acids. The CDR3 bases are TGTGCCAGCAGTGACCCTTGGGGAGTTCTCCCCTACGAGCAGTACGTC. Residues: CASSDPWGVLPYEQYV.

J is TRBJ2-5 and V is TRBV5-4, with D perhaps matching TRBD2 (5 bases). Per the germline V gene, CDR1 is SGHNT and CDR2 is YYREEE (reference sequence). The CDR3 loop spans 14 amino acids. Trimming pared 3 bases from V and 9 bases from J, leaving 18 bases between. CDR3 bases: TGTGCCAGCAGCTCCGGAGATCGGACCGGGGCCCAGTACTTC. It translates to CASSSGDRTGAQYF. Full variable domain (rest looked up from reference TRBV5-4 and TRBJ2-5): ETGVTQSPTHLIKTRGQQVTLRCSSQSGHNTVSWYQQALGQGPQFIFQYYREEENGRGNFPPRFSGLQFPNYSSELNVNALELDDSALYLCASSSGDRTGAQYFGPGTRLLVL.

The rearrangement links TRBV6-2 or TRBV6-3 to TRBJ2-1, with D unclear. The germline V gene has CDR1 MNHEY and CDR2 SVGEGT. Trimming took off 2 bases at V and 5 bases at J, with 10 bases between the two ends. The CDR3 is made up of 14 amino acids. The chain's CDR3 is CASSYPTRNNEQFF. CDR3 in DNA: TGTGCCAGCAGTTACCCTACTCGAAACAATGAGCAGTTCTTC.